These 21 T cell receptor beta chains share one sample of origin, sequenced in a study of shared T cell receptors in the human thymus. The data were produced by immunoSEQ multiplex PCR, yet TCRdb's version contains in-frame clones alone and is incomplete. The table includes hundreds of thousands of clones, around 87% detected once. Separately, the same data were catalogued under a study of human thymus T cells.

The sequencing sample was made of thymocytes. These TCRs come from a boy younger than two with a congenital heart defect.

CDR3 in DNA: TGTGCCAGCTCACACCTCTCCGGAGGGAGGGATGGCTACACCTTC. This sequence encodes CASSHLSGGRDGYTF. The rearrangement links TRBV18 to TRBJ1-2; no reliable D call. Per germline, CDR1 KGHSH and CDR2 LQKENI. V gave up 4 bases and J gave up 6 bases, with 18 bases separating them. The CDR3 length is 15 residues. The full variable domain, its missing parts supplied by reference TRBV18 and TRBJ1-2, is NAGVMQNPRHLVRRRGQEARLRCSPMKGHSHVYWYRQLPEEGLKFMVYLQKENIIDESGMPKERFSAEFPKEGPSILRIQQVVRGDSAAYFCASSHLSGGRDGYTFGSGTRLTVV.

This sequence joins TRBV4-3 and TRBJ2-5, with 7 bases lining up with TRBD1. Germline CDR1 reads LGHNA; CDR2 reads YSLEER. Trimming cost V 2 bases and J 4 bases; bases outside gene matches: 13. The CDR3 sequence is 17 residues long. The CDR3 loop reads CASSQRFPGQIIETQYF. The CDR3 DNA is TGCGCCAGCAGCCAAAGATTTCCGGGACAGATAATAGAGACCCAGTACTTC.

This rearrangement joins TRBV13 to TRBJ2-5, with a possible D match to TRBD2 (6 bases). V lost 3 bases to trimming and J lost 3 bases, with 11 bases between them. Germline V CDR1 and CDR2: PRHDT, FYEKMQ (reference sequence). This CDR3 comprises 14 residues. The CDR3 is CASSFGTRKETQYF. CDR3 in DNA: TGTGCCAGCAGCTTCGGGACTCGAAAAGAGACCCAGTACTTC.

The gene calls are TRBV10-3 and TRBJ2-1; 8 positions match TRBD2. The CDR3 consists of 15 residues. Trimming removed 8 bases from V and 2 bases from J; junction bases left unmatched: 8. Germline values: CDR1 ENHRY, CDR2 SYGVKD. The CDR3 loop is CAIDDSGSPYNEQFF. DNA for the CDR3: TGTGCCATCGATGACAGCGGGAGCCCCTACAATGAGCAGTTCTTC.

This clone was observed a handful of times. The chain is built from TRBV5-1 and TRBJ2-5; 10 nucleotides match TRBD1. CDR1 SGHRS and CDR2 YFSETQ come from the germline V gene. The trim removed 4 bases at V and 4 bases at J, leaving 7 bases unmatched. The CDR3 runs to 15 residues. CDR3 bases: TGCGCCAGCAGCGGAGGACAGGGGGGTTCAGAGACCCAGTACTTC. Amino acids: CASSGGQGGSETQYF.

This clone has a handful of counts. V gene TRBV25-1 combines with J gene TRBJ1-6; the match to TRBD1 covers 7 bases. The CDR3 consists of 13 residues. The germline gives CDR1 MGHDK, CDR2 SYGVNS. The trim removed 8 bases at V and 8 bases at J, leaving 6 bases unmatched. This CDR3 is CASFRTGDSPLHF. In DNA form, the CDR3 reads TGTGCCAGCTTCCGGACAGGTGATTCACCCCTCCACTTT.

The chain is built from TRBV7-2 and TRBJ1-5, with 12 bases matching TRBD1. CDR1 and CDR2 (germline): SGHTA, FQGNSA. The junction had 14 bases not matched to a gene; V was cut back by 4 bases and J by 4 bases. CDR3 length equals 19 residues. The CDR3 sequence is CASSSGQGARPGPNQPQHF. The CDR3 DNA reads TGTGCCAGCAGCTCGGGACAGGGGGCGCGTCCGGGCCCGAATCAGCCCCAGCATTTT.

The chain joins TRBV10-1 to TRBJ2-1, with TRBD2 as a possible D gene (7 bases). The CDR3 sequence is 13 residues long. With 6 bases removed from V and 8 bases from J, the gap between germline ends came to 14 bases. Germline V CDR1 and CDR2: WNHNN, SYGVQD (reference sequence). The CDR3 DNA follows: TGCGCCAGCAGCTCCCGGGGGGCGGATGAGCAGTTCTTC. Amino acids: CASSSRGADEQFF.

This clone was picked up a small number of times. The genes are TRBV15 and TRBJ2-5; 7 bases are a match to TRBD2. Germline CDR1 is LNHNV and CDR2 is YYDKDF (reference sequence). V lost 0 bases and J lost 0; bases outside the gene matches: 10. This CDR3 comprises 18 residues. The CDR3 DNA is TGTGCCACCAGCAGAGATCTTAGGCCTAGCGGCCACCAAGAGACCCAGTACTTC. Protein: CATSRDLRPSGHQETQYF.

CDR3 DNA: TGTGCCAGCAGCTTAGCAGGAGGGCCTCGCCACGAGCAGTACTTC. Encoded protein: CASSLAGGPRHEQYF. The chain carries TRBV7-6 and TRBJ2-7; possible D gene TRBD2, 6 bases. This CDR3 is built from 15 residues. Between the trimmed V and J ends, which lost 0 bases and 5 bases, there was a span of 14 bases. Germline V lookup: CDR1 SGHVS, CDR2 FNYEAQ.

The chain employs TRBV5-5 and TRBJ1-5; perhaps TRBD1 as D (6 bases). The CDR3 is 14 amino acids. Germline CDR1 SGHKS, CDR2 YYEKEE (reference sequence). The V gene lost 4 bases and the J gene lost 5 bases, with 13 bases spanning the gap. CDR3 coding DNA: TGTGCCAGCAGCCGGACAGACGAGTATCAGCCCCAGCATTTT. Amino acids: CASSRTDEYQPQHF.

CDR3 sequence (DNA): TGTGCCAGCAGCCGGACAGAGAAGAACACTGAAGCTTTCTTT. As protein: CASSRTEKNTEAFF. The chain has TRBV9 and TRBJ1-1; possibly TRBD1 for D (6 bases). Germline V CDR1 and CDR2: SGDLS, YYNGEE. This CDR3 region has 14 residues. Trimming took 4 bases from V and 1 from J, leaving 11 bases between them.

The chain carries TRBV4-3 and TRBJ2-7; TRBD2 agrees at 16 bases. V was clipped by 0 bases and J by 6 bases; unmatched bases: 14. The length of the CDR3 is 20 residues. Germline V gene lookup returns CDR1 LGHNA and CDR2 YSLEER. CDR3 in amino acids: CASSQEPLSGTSGRVREQYF. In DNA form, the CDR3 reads TGCGCCAGCAGCCAAGAACCGCTGTCGGGGACTAGCGGGAGGGTTCGCGAGCAGTACTTC.

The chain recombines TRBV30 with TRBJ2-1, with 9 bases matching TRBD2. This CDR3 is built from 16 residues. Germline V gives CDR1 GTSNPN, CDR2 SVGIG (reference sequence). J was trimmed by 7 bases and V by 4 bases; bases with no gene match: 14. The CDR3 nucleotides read TGTGCCTGGATCAGGATAAAGCGGGGGGTTATGAATGAGCAGTTCTTC. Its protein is CAWIRIKRGVMNEQFF.

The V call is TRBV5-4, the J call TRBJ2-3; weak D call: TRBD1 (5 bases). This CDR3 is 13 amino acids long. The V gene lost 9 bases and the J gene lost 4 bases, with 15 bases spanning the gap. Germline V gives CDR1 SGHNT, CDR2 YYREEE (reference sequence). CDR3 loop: CAIREQGADTQYF. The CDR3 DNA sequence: TGTGCCATACGCGAGCAGGGTGCAGATACGCAGTATTTT.

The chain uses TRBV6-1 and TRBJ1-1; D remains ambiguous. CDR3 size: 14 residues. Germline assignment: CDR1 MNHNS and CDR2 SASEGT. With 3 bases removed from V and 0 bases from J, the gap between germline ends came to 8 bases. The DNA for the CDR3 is TGTGCCAGCAGTGAGCAGGTCATGAACACTGAAGCTTTCTTT. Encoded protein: CASSEQVMNTEAFF.

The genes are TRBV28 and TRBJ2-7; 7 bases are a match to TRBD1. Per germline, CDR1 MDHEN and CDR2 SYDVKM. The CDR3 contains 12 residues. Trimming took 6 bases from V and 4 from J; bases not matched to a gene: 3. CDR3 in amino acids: CASSQDRYEQYF. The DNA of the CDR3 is TGTGCCAGCAGCCAGGACAGGTACGAGCAGTACTTC. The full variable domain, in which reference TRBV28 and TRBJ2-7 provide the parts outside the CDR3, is DVKVTQSSRYLVKRTGEKVFLECVQDMDHENMFWYRQDPGLGLRLIYFSYDVKMKEKGDIPEGYSVSREKKERFSLILESASTNQTSMYLCASSQDRYEQYFGPGTRLTVT.

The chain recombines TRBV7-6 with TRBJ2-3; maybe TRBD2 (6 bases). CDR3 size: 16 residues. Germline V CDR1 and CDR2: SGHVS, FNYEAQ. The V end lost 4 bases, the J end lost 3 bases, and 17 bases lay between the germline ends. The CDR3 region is CASSSPPPGATDTQYF. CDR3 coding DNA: TGTGCCAGCAGCTCCCCTCCTCCGGGAGCGACAGATACGCAGTATTTT.

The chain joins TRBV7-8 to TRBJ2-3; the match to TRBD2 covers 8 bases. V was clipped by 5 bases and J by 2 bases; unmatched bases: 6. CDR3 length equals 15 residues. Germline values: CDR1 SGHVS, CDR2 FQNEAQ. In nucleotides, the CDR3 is TGTGCCAGCAGCAAGACTAGCGTTAACACAGATACGCAGTATTTT. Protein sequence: CASSKTSVNTDTQYF.

CDR3 in amino acids: CASSHQGLFEQYF. In DNA, the CDR3 is TGTGCCAGCAGCCACCAGGGACTGTTCGAGCAGTACTTC. The chain recombines TRBV14 with TRBJ2-7; D perhaps matches TRBD2 (6 bases). Trimming pared 3 bases from V and 6 bases from J, leaving 12 bases between. This CDR3 is 13 amino acids long. Germline lookup yields CDR1 SGHDN and CDR2 FVKESK.

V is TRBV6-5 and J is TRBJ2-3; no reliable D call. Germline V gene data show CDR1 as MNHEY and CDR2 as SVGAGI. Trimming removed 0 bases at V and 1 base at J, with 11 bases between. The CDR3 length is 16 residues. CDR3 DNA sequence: TGTGCCAGCAGTTACTCTGTCCGTCTAGGCACAGATACGCAGTATTTT. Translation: CASSYSVRLGTDTQYF.